Listed here are 7 T cell receptor beta chains from one sample, sequenced in a study of response to subunit inactivated influenza vaccine. TCRdb recomputed calls from the RT-PCR reads with MiXCR, one row per CDR3 protein. The profile covers about 570,000 distinct CDR3 sequences, with around 11% appearing a single time and roughly 10% taken by the ten largest. Sequenced material: PBMCs from blood, taken on the day of vaccination. The receptors here all came from a man over 45 who received an inactivated influenza vaccine.

The CDR3 is CSAGRPTGAGNTIYF. CDR3 DNA sequence: TGCAGTGCTGGCAGACCGACAGGGGCCGGAAACACCATATATTTT. The chain carries TRBV20-1 and TRBJ1-3; 8 nucleotides align to TRBD1. V shed 5 bases, J shed 4 bases, and the junction held 10 bases outside the gene matches. The V gene's germline CDR1 is DFQATT and CDR2 SNEGSKA (reference sequence). This CDR3 region has 15 residues.

This clonotype was counted at least ten times. The V call is TRBV11-1, the J call TRBJ2-3; the D gene is possibly TRBD1 (6 bases). Germline V gene data show CDR1 as SGHAT and CDR2 as FQDESV (reference sequence). Trimming removed 4 bases at V and 10 bases at J, with 33 bases between. The CDR3 has 19 residues. Here the CDR3 reads CASSSQNRAVGPSMGAQYF. CDR3 nucleotides: TGTGCCAGCAGCTCTCAAAACAGGGCCGTGGGACCTTCTATGGGGGCGCAGTATTTT.

This clonotype was seen repeatedly, ten times or more. The chain combines TRBV6-1 with TRBJ2-7; D is possibly TRBD1 (5 bases). The CDR3 contains 15 residues. V shed 6 bases and J shed 2 bases, with 17 bases lying between them. Per the germline V gene, CDR1 is MNHNS and CDR2 is SASEGT. The CDR3, as DNA: TGTGCCAGCAGCTCCCAGGGCGCCCCGACCTACGAGCAGTACTTC. Translation gives CASSSQGAPTYEQYF.

The chain combines TRBV10-3 with TRBJ1-6; a possible D gene is TRBD1 (5 bases). The CDR3 loop spans 16 amino acids. Germline CDR1 is ENHRY and CDR2 is SYGVKD. Between the trimmed V and J ends, which lost 3 bases and 7 bases, there was a span of 16 bases. This CDR3 reads CAISDRSGTGNSPLHF. The CDR3 coding sequence is TGTGCCATCAGTGATCGATCCGGGACGGGGAATTCACCCCTCCACTTT.

In this sample, this clonotype turned up many times. The chain recombines TRBV12-3 or TRBV12-4 with TRBJ1-6; the match to TRBD1 covers 10 bases. The CDR3 has 14 amino acids. The trim removed 5 bases at V and 9 bases at J, leaving 4 bases unmatched. The CDR3 loop reads CASSARDRGSPLHF. The CDR3 DNA sequence: TGTGCCAGCAGTGCCCGGGACAGGGGTTCACCCCTCCACTTT.

V is TRBV6-1 and J is TRBJ2-2; TRBD1 matches 8 bases. Unmatched junction bases numbered 7, after V lost 4 bases and J lost 6 bases. Germline CDR1 MNHNS, CDR2 SASEGT. The CDR3 has 15 amino acids. In nucleotides, the CDR3 is TGTGCCAGCAGTGGCTGGACAGGGTGGGCCGGGGAGCTGTTTTTT. Translating it yields CASSGWTGWAGELFF.

At least ten counts were recorded for this clonotype. The chain links TRBV6-1 to TRBJ2-3; D not certain. Trimming removed 6 bases at V and 1 base at J, with 14 bases between. The CDR3 totals 15 residues. CDR1 MNHNS and CDR2 SASEGT come from the germline V gene. CDR3: CASRLLPGRTDTQYF. CDR3 DNA sequence: TGTGCCAGCAGACTATTACCCGGGCGCACAGATACGCAGTATTTT.